A single sample is the source of the 27 T cell receptor beta chains below, sequenced in a study of T cell responses to AZD1222 COVID-19 vaccine. Clones were read by immunoSEQ multiplex PCR, and TCRdb kept only the in-frame ones, dropping some. Of some 90,000 clones listed, around 90% are singletons. The material was peripheral blood, obtained on day 0 of AZD1222 vaccination. All receptors come from an adult in good health.

The chain recombines TRBV5-1 with TRBJ2-1; 11 bases map to TRBD2. Germline CDR1 and CDR2: SGHRS and YFSETQ. The V segment lost 4 bases and the J segment 7 bases; nucleotides outside the gene matches: 4. This CDR3 contains 14 residues. The CDR3 bases are TGCGCCAGCAGCAGAGGGACTAGCGGAAATGAGCAGTTCTTC. This sequence encodes CASSRGTSGNEQFF. Full variable domain (remainder filled in from reference TRBV5-1 and TRBJ2-1): KAGVTQTPRYLIKTRGQQVTLSCSPISGHRSVSWYQQTPGQGLQFLFEYFSETQRNKGNFPGRFSGRQFSNSRSEMNVSTLELGDSALYLCASSRGTSGNEQFFGPGTRLTVL.

This chain links TRBV11-1 with TRBJ1-1, with D maybe TRBD1 (5 bases). The CDR3 length is 16 residues. Germline CDR1 is SGHAT and CDR2 is FQDESV (reference sequence). V was clipped by 3 bases and J by 1 base, with 15 bases between them. CDR3 sequence (DNA): TGTGCCAGCAGCTTCGCAGGGAGTTTAGCGAACACTGAAGCTTTCTTT. This codes for CASSFAGSLANTEAFF.

The table lists this clone with a few counts. The chain combines TRBV6-5 with TRBJ2-7, with D hard to call. Germline values: CDR1 MNHEY, CDR2 SVGAGI. V was shortened by 0 bases and J by 0 bases, with 12 bases between the two germline ends. The CDR3 has 16 residues. Here the CDR3 DNA reads TGTGCCAGCAGTTACTCGTTTAGCTCGAGCTCCTACGAGCAGTACTTC. It codes for CASSYSFSSSSYEQYF.

The genes are TRBV7-3 and TRBJ2-3; tentative D call: TRBD2 (6 bases). V was pared by 1 base and J by 2 bases, with 10 bases between. The V gene's germline CDR1 is SGHTA and CDR2 FQGTGA. CDR3 length: 15 amino acids. CDR3 region: CASSLRLEITDTQYF. CDR3 DNA sequence: TGTGCCAGCAGCTTAAGACTAGAAATCACAGATACGCAGTATTTT. Complete variable domain (other parts from reference TRBV7-3 and TRBJ2-3): GAGVSQTPSNKVTEKGKYVELRCDPISGHTALYWYRQSLGQGPEFLIYFQGTGAADDSGLPNDRFFAVRPEGSVSTLKIQRTERGDSAVYLCASSLRLEITDTQYFGPGTRLTVL.

The rearrangement uses TRBV9 and TRBJ2-7; TRBD1 might be the D (7 bases). Trimming removed 0 bases at V and 0 bases at J, with 13 bases between. This CDR3 has 16 residues. Germline CDR1 reads SGDLS; CDR2 reads YYNGEE. The CDR3: CASSVGAGTVSYEQYF. The DNA for the CDR3 is TGTGCCAGCAGCGTAGGGGCGGGGACAGTCTCCTACGAGCAGTACTTC.

By share, this clone counts as medium-sized. This chain uses TRBV13 with TRBJ2-7; D is perhaps TRBD2 (6 bases). Germline CDR1 is PRHDT and CDR2 is FYEKMQ (reference sequence). Trimming pared 6 bases from V and 2 bases from J, leaving 14 bases between. This CDR3 is built from 14 residues. CDR3 sequence: CASRARGGTYEQYF. The DNA of the CDR3 is TGTGCCAGCAGGGCACGGGGAGGCACCTACGAGCAGTACTTC.

V and J are TRBV6-1 and TRBJ2-5, with TRBD2 matching 7 bases. The CDR3 spans 15 residues. Germline-derived CDR1 and CDR2 are MNHNS and SASEGT. The J segment lost 5 bases and the V segment lost 1 base, leaving 7 bases of the junction unmatched. CDR3 bases: TGTGCCAGCAGTGAAGGGGCGGGAGAGGGTGAGACCCAGTACTTC. This encodes CASSEGAGEGETQYF.

This chain uses TRBV5-4 with TRBJ2-3; tentative D call: TRBD1 (6 bases). The CDR3 length is 14 residues. V lost 3 bases and J lost 1, with 9 bases in between. CDR1 SGHNT and CDR2 YYREEE come from the germline V gene (reference sequence). The CDR3, as DNA: TGTGCCAGCAGCTCACGGACAGGCACAGATACGCAGTATTTT. Its protein product is CASSSRTGTDTQYF.

This clone has more than one count but fewer than ten. This chain connects TRBV18 to TRBJ1-3; no clear D. The CDR3 has 18 amino acids. Germline CDR1 KGHSH, CDR2 LQKENI. V was pared by 2 bases and J by 0 bases, with 17 bases between. The CDR3 spells CASSPYLTSRRSGNTIYF. CDR3 nucleotide sequence: TGTGCCAGCTCACCATATCTGACTTCTCGGCGCTCTGGAAACACCATATATTTT.

The gene calls are TRBV18 and TRBJ1-6; perhaps TRBD1 as D (5 bases). Germline loops: CDR1 KGHSH, CDR2 LQKENI. The germline V and J ends were trimmed by 5 bases and 7 bases, with 18 bases remaining between them. The CDR3 extends over 16 amino acids. DNA of the CDR3: TGTGCCAGCTCATCTATAATCGGGACCGTCAATTCACCCCTCCACTTT. Its translation is CASSSIIGTVNSPLHF.

The rearrangement joins TRBV5-1 to TRBJ1-1, with D possibly being TRBD1 (5 bases). Germline CDR1 is SGHRS and CDR2 is YFSETQ. This CDR3 has 14 amino acids. The V and J ends lost 6 bases and 3 bases respectively, with 15 bases between them. CDR3 region: CASTATARDTEAFF. The CDR3 DNA sequence: TGCGCCAGCACCGCGACAGCTCGGGACACTGAAGCTTTCTTT. The full variable domain, completed using reference TRBV5-1 and TRBJ1-1, is KAGVTQTPRYLIKTRGQQVTLSCSPISGHRSVSWYQQTPGQGLQFLFEYFSETQRNKGNFPGRFSGRQFSNSRSEMNVSTLELGDSALYLCASTATARDTEAFFGQGTRLTVV.

J is TRBJ1-5 and V is TRBV12-5, with D unresolved. CDR3 length equals 14 residues. V shed 7 bases and J shed 3 bases, with 13 bases lying between them. Per germline, CDR1 LGHNT and CDR2 FRNRAP. The CDR3 region has the DNA TGTGCTAGTGTGTCGGGGTCTATCAATCAGCCCCAGCATTTT. It translates to CASVSGSINQPQHF.

This chain uses TRBV29-1 with TRBJ1-2, with a possible D match to TRBD1 (5 bases). Germline CDR1 is SQVTM and CDR2 is ANQGSEA. The CDR3 has 14 amino acids. The V end was cut by 0 bases, the J end by 8 bases, with 16 bases between. DNA of the CDR3: TGCAGCGTTGAAGATCCGCAGGGAACACGAGGCTACACCTTC. Protein: CSVEDPQGTRGYTF. The complete variable domain, with remaining parts taken from reference TRBV29-1 and TRBJ1-2, reads SAVISQKPSRDICQRGTSLTIQCQVDSQVTMMFWYRQQPGQSLTLIATANQGSEATYESGFVIDKFPISRPNLTFSTLTVSNMSPEDSSIYLCSVEDPQGTRGYTFGSGTRLTVV.

The rearrangement joins TRBV2 to TRBJ1-5; D is unclear. V lost 4 bases to trimming and J lost 1 base, with 11 bases between them. This CDR3 contains 15 residues. The V gene's germline CDR1 is SNHLY and CDR2 FYNNEI. The CDR3 protein is CASSAGPISNQPQHF. The CDR3 DNA sequence: TGTGCCAGCAGTGCAGGCCCTATCAGCAATCAGCCCCAGCATTTT.

CDR3 coding DNA: TGTGCCAGCAGCCTTCAAGGGCCACTAGTAATTCCTAAATACAATGAGCAGTTCTTC. This sequence encodes CASSLQGPLVIPKYNEQFF. The chain links TRBV3-1 (or the pseudogene TRBV3-2) to TRBJ2-1, with D possibly being TRBD2 (5 bases). Looked up from germline, CDR1 is LGHDT and CDR2 is YNNKEL (reference sequence). V was clipped by 4 bases and J by 4 bases, with 26 bases between them. There are 19 residues in the CDR3.

The V gene is TRBV29-1, the J gene TRBJ1-4; D remains ambiguous. The CDR3 consists of 13 residues. Trimming left V 4 bases short and J 7 bases short, with 13 bases between. In germline, CDR1 is SQVTM, CDR2 ANQGSEA. CDR3 region: CSVVEGIGEKLFF. As DNA, the CDR3 is TGCAGCGTTGTGGAGGGTATAGGTGAAAAACTGTTTTTT.

This sequence joins TRBV5-6 and TRBJ2-1, with D uncertain. Germline V lookup: CDR1 SGHDT, CDR2 YYEEEE. The CDR3 is 14 amino acids. Trimming cost V 2 bases and J 4 bases, with 10 bases left between them. DNA of the CDR3: TGTGCCAGCAGCTTCATGGCGGCTTACAATGAGCAGTTCTTC. Amino acids: CASSFMAAYNEQFF.

This clone appeared a single time. This chain connects TRBV10-3 to TRBJ1-2, with 7 bases matching TRBD1. Germline assignment: CDR1 ENHRY and CDR2 SYGVKD. This CDR3 is built from 17 residues. J gave up 0 bases and V 3 bases, and 10 bases lay outside the gene matches. In nucleotides, the CDR3 is TGTGCCATCAGTGACCCGGGACAGCTGAAAGCTAACTATGGCTACACCTTC. This gives the protein CAISDPGQLKANYGYTF.

This chain uses TRBV14 with TRBJ2-6; D is perhaps TRBD1 (5 bases). The CDR3 contains 13 residues. Deletions cut 4 bases from V and 4 bases from J, with 5 bases between. In germline, CDR1 is SGHDN, CDR2 FVKESK. The CDR3 region has the DNA TGTGCCAGCAGCCCAGGGGGGGCCAACGTCCTGACTTTC. Translation gives CASSPGGANVLTF.

The chain recombines TRBV18 with TRBJ1-1, with 9 nucleotides matching TRBD1. The ends lost 3 bases at V and 7 bases at J; junction bases unmatched: 6. The CDR3 consists of 14 residues. CDR1 is KGHSH, CDR2 LQKENI, per germline. In DNA, the CDR3 is TGTGCCAGCTCACCCTGGGACAGGGTGGGTGAAGCTTTCTTT. It yields the protein CASSPWDRVGEAFF.

The CDR3 here is CAWNRESPNEKLFF. CDR3 DNA sequence: TGTGCCTGGAACAGGGAATCGCCTAATGAAAAACTGTTTTTT. The chain recombines TRBV30 with TRBJ1-4, with D possibly TRBD1 on 6 matching bases. Trimming shortened V by 4 bases and J by 3 bases, and 12 bases separated the two germline ends. This CDR3 spans 14 amino acids. Germline V gives CDR1 GTSNPN, CDR2 SVGIG (reference sequence).

The chain employs TRBV30 and TRBJ1-1; D is possibly TRBD1 (5 bases). The CDR3 totals 17 residues. Trimming removed 6 bases at V and 1 base at J, with 24 bases between. Germline V gives CDR1 GTSNPN, CDR2 SVGIG (reference sequence). The CDR3 region has the DNA TGTGCCTGTCGCCAGGGTTTTCAGATGGGGTGGAACACTGAAGCTTTCTTT. The encoded protein is CACRQGFQMGWNTEAFF.

The chain has TRBV4-1 and TRBJ2-7; 8 bases align to TRBD2. The CDR3 is 14 amino acids. The V gene's germline CDR1 is MGHRA and CDR2 YSYEKL. The V and J ends lost 0 bases and 2 bases, in that order; junction bases with no gene match: 0. CDR3 region: CASSQEGLAYEQYF. In DNA form, the CDR3 reads TGCGCCAGCAGCCAAGAGGGACTAGCCTACGAGCAGTACTTC.

This clone was counted a single time. J is TRBJ1-2 and V is TRBV4-3, with unresolved D. Germline values: CDR1 LGHNA, CDR2 YSLEER. V was clipped by 1 base and J by 0 bases, with 9 bases between them. The CDR3 runs 15 residues. DNA of the CDR3: TGCGCCAGCAGCCAAGTTTCGGGGACTAACTATGGCTACACCTTC. Protein product: CASSQVSGTNYGYTF.

The rearrangement uses TRBV6-5 and TRBJ1-6, with a tentative D call TRBD1 (5 bases). CDR3 length: 13 residues. Germline V gene data show CDR1 as MNHEY and CDR2 as SVGAGI. Deletions cut 6 bases from V and 7 bases from J, with 10 bases between. CDR3 DNA sequence: TGTGCCAGCAGCCGGGACCTGAATTCACCCCTCCACTTT. Protein: CASSRDLNSPLHF.

This clone was observed a single time. The V and J genes are TRBV5-4 and TRBJ2-1; D perhaps matches TRBD1 (6 bases). CDR3 length equals 17 residues. The germline V and J ends were trimmed by 0 bases and 8 bases, with 21 bases remaining between them. Germline lookup yields CDR1 SGHNT and CDR2 YYREEE (reference sequence). The CDR3 region has the DNA TGTGCCAGCAGCTTGGGGGGGCAAGGGCCGGGGAGTCATGAGCAGTTCTTC. The encoded protein is CASSLGGQGPGSHEQFF.

V and J are TRBV6-5 and TRBJ2-7, with a tentative D call TRBD2 (5 bases). This CDR3 has 15 residues. Trimming pared 0 bases from V and 3 bases from J, leaving 12 bases between. Germline lookup yields CDR1 MNHEY and CDR2 SVGAGI. The CDR3 nucleotides read TGTGCCAGCAGTTACTCTGTGGAGGCACGCTACGAGCAGTACTTC. It encodes CASSYSVEARYEQYF.